The 6 T cell receptor beta chains in this list originate from one sample, sequenced in a study of early T cells in non-severe SARS-CoV-2 infection. One entry per CDR3 protein results from TCRdb running MiXCR on the 5' RACE reads. The repertoire holds 50,000 to 60,000 distinct CDR3 sequences, with around 10% as singletons. The sample taken for sequencing was whole blood. The receptors come from an adult who was a healthcare worker with PCR-confirmed SARS-CoV-2 infection or an uninfected control (not recorded which).

CDR3 in DNA: TGTGCCAGCAGCCAACGGGACAGAATCACAGATACGCAGTATTTT. Residues: CASSQRDRITDTQYF. The V gene is TRBV14, the J gene TRBJ2-3, with 7 bases lining up with TRBD1. J gave up 2 bases and V 2 bases, and 4 bases lay outside the gene matches. Per germline, CDR1 SGHDN and CDR2 FVKESK. The CDR3 covers 15 residues.

This clonotype has only a few counts. The J gene is TRBJ2-5, the V gene TRBV21-1. TRBV21-1 is given as a pseudogene. This CDR3 region has 14 residues. CDR3 amino acids: CASSKAVVQETQYF. Written as DNA, the CDR3 is TGTGCCAGCAGCAAAGCCGTAGTACAAGAGACCCAGTACTTC.

This chain uses TRBV2 with TRBJ2-1; no firm D call. Trimming took 8 bases from V and 0 from J, leaving 8 bases between them. Germline V gene lookup returns CDR1 SNHLY and CDR2 FYNNEI. This CDR3 region has 13 residues. The CDR3 nucleotides are TGTGCCAGCCGGACGGGCTCCTACAATGAGCAGTTCTTC. This gives the protein CASRTGSYNEQFF.

This clonotype was counted a few times. The rearrangement uses TRBV6-2 or TRBV6-3 and TRBJ2-3; 11 nucleotides agree with TRBD2. Germline values: CDR1 MNHEY, CDR2 SVGEGT. J was trimmed by 1 base and V by 6 bases; bases with no gene match: 6. The CDR3 spans 16 residues. CDR3: CASSPQTSGGTDTQYF. Here the CDR3 DNA reads TGTGCCAGCAGCCCCCAGACTAGCGGGGGCACAGATACGCAGTATTTT.

The chain joins TRBV2 to TRBJ1-5; D remains unclear. The germline V and J ends were trimmed by 4 bases and 4 bases, with 8 bases remaining between them. The germline V gene encodes CDR1 SNHLY and CDR2 FYNNEI. CDR3 length: 13 residues. CDR3 region: CASSVSGNQPQHF. The CDR3 bases are TGTGCCAGCAGTGTGAGCGGAAATCAGCCCCAGCATTTT.

This clonotype was recorded a few times. The chain combines TRBV15 with TRBJ2-1, with TRBD1 matching 12 bases. CDR1 and CDR2 from the germline V gene are LNHNV and YYDKDF (reference sequence). J lost 10 bases, V lost 6 bases, and 7 bases had no gene match. The CDR3 totals 14 residues. This CDR3 is CATSRDRGRVEQFF. In DNA, the CDR3 is TGTGCCACCAGTCGGGACAGGGGGCGTGTGGAGCAGTTCTTC.